This entry lists 30 T cell receptor beta chains sequenced from one sample in a study of human T cells and chemical hapten exposure. From the RACE reads, TCRdb called clonotypes with MiXCR, one entry per CDR3 protein. The sample gives tens of thousands of distinct CDR3 sequences, about 6.6% of which show up once; 1.3% is in the top ten. Time point described: patch test 2, 6 weeks after DPC sensitization. Sample treatment: therapeutic diphenylcyclopropenone sensitization with weekly scalp DPC. Sequenced here: whole blood, sampled in connection with sensitization to the hapten diphenylcyclopropenone (DPC). The receptors were sampled from a woman aged 25 to 45 with alopecia areata. Some clones in this sample may be carry-over from other donors' samples.

This clonotype has at least ten counts. This chain connects TRBV6-2 or TRBV6-3 to TRBJ2-1, with 8 positions matching TRBD2. CDR3 size: 16 residues. V was pared by 2 bases and J by 0 bases, with 3 bases of the junction left unmatched. Per germline, CDR1 MNHEY and CDR2 SVGEGT. The CDR3 coding sequence is TGTGCCAGCAGTTACCTTAGCGGGGTCTCCTACAATGAGCAGTTCTTC. Its protein is CASSYLSGVSYNEQFF.

There are many counts of this clonotype. The V gene is TRBV7-9, the J gene TRBJ1-3; D perhaps matches TRBD1 (5 bases). Germline CDR1 is SEHNR and CDR2 is FQNEAQ (reference sequence). The CDR3 sequence is 20 residues long. V was pared by 3 bases and J by 2 bases, with 26 bases between. This CDR3 reads CASSFPPREQPGGPGNTIYF. In nucleotides, the CDR3 is TGTGCCAGCAGCTTCCCCCCCAGGGAGCAGCCTGGGGGTCCTGGAAACACCATATATTTT.

This clonotype has at least ten counts. V and J are TRBV10-2 and TRBJ1-3, with D possibly being TRBD1 (5 bases). In germline, CDR1 is WSHSY, CDR2 SAAADI. The CDR3 is 14 residues long. V lost 5 bases, J lost 0 bases, and 8 bases lay in between. CDR3 sequence (DNA): TGCGCCAGCAGTCAACAGGTCTCTGGAAACACCATATATTTT. The encoded protein is CASSQQVSGNTIYF.

This clonotype has a count of ten or more. The chain links TRBV11-2 to TRBJ1-6; D unresolved. This CDR3 comprises 13 residues. Germline V lookup: CDR1 SGHAT, CDR2 FQNNGV. The germline V and J ends were trimmed by 1 base and 6 bases, with 4 bases remaining between them. CDR3 residues: CASSLAGNSPLHF. The CDR3 coding sequence is TGTGCCAGCAGCTTAGCCGGTAATTCACCCCTCCACTTT.

This clonotype was seen many times. The rearrangement uses TRBV12-3 or TRBV12-4 and TRBJ1-1; D gene ambiguous. This CDR3 has 11 residues. Trimming pared 4 bases from V and 11 bases from J, leaving 11 bases between. This CDR3 is CASSSTWLAFF. The CDR3, as DNA: TGTGCCAGCAGTTCGACATGGCTGGCTTTCTTT.

This clonotype was picked up a small number of times. This rearrangement joins TRBV2 to TRBJ2-5; 8 bases agree with TRBD1. Per the germline V gene, CDR1 is SNHLY and CDR2 is FYNNEI. V lost 3 bases, J lost 4 bases, and 7 bases stayed unmatched. CDR3 length equals 15 residues. In DNA form, the CDR3 reads TGTGCCAGCAGTGAGGTGGACAGGGCTCGAGAGACCCAGTACTTC. It is translated as CASSEVDRARETQYF. The full variable domain, its missing parts supplied by reference TRBV2 and TRBJ2-5, is EPEVTQTPSHQVTQMGQEVILRCVPISNHLYFYWYRQILGQKVEFLVSFYNNEISEKSEIFDDQFSVERPDGSNFTLKIRSTKLEDSAMYFCASSEVDRARETQYFGPGTRLLVL.

This sequence joins TRBV20-1 and TRBJ2-4, with unresolved D. Germline V gene data show CDR1 as DFQATT and CDR2 as SNEGSKA (reference sequence). With 0 bases removed from V and 6 bases from J, the gap between germline ends came to 9 bases. The CDR3 covers 13 residues. The CDR3 sequence is CSARDRDLNIQYF. CDR3 DNA sequence: TGCAGTGCTAGAGATCGAGATTTAAACATTCAGTACTTC.

In this sample, this clonotype turned up many times. The chain is built from TRBV6-6 and TRBJ2-5; 8 bases are shared with TRBD2. The CDR3 runs to 18 residues. V gave up 0 bases and J gave up 5 bases; unmatched junction bases: 14. The germline V gene encodes CDR1 MNHNY and CDR2 SVGAGI (reference sequence). The CDR3 protein is CASSYSMRTPGGMETQYF. CDR3 in DNA: TGTGCCAGCAGTTACTCGATGCGCACACCGGGGGGGATGGAGACCCAGTACTTC.

This clonotype was observed at least ten times. The chain has TRBV29-1 and TRBJ2-3, with TRBD2 matching 7 bases. The V and J ends lost 5 bases and 4 bases, in that order; junction bases with no gene match: 0. In germline, CDR1 is SQVTM, CDR2 ANQGSEA. The CDR3 has 11 residues. CDR3 sequence (DNA): TGCAGCGTTACTAGCGCAGATACGCAGTATTTT. This codes for CSVTSADTQYF.

The chain has TRBV6-5 and TRBJ1-3, with 7 bases identical to TRBD1. The junction had 11 bases not matched to a gene; V was cut back by 2 bases and J by 4 bases. CDR3 length equals 17 residues. From germline, CDR1 is MNHEY and CDR2 SVGAGI. The CDR3 protein is CASSYALTGTAGNTIYF. Written as DNA, the CDR3 is TGTGCCAGCAGTTACGCCTTGACCGGGACAGCCGGAAACACCATATATTTT.

This clonotype came up many times. The chain combines TRBV13 with TRBJ2-7; D unresolved. Germline V gene sequence: CDR1 PRHDT, CDR2 FYEKMQ (reference sequence). The CDR3 has 15 residues. The V and J ends lost 0 bases and 2 bases respectively, with 11 bases between them. DNA for the CDR3: TGTGCCAGCAGCTTAGGCCTGGCAGTTACCTACGAGCAGTACTTC. It is translated as CASSLGLAVTYEQYF.

V is TRBV7-7 and J is TRBJ2-2; D remains unclear. This CDR3 contains 12 residues. Germline CDR1 reads SSHAT; CDR2 reads FNYEAQ (reference sequence). The V gene lost 5 bases and the J gene lost 6 bases, with 7 bases spanning the gap. In DNA form, the CDR3 reads TGTGCCAGCAGCCCGCCCTCCGGGGAGCTGTTTTTT. Translating it yields CASSPPSGELFF.

By proportion, this clonotype is medium-sized (0.01 to 0.1%). This chain connects TRBV9 to TRBJ2-7, with 12 nucleotides matching TRBD2. Germline V gives CDR1 SGDLS, CDR2 YYNGEE. This CDR3 has 17 residues. The trim removed 0 bases at V and 3 bases at J, leaving 7 bases unmatched. CDR3 sequence reads: CASSVASSGGADYEQYF. As DNA, the CDR3 is TGTGCCAGCAGCGTAGCTTCTAGCGGGGGGGCCGACTACGAGCAGTACTTC.

This clonotype was observed at least ten times. The genes are TRBV4-2 and TRBJ2-5; possibly TRBD2 for D (7 bases). V was clipped by 2 bases and J by 3 bases, with 22 bases between them. CDR3 length: 18 amino acids. Looked up from germline, CDR1 is LGHNA and CDR2 is YNFKEQ. The CDR3: CASSQSPLRGLAEETQYF. For the CDR3, the DNA is TGTGCCAGCAGCCAATCACCTCTCCGGGGGCTAGCGGAAGAGACCCAGTACTTC.

The chain combines TRBV29-1 with TRBJ1-1; 7 nucleotides agree with TRBD1. Germline V lookup: CDR1 SQVTM, CDR2 ANQGSEA. The V gene end was trimmed by 0 bases and the J gene end by 4 bases; junction bases not matched to a gene: 5. The CDR3 runs 14 residues. CDR3: CSVEDWTGSTEAFF. The CDR3 DNA follows: TGCAGCGTTGAAGATTGGACAGGAAGCACTGAAGCTTTCTTT.

This clonotype was detected many times. The genes are TRBV6-5 and TRBJ2-4, with D perhaps given as TRBD1 or TRBD2 (6 bases each). CDR1 and CDR2 (germline): MNHEY, SVGAGI. V lost 8 bases and J lost 2, with 10 bases in between. The CDR3 runs to 13 residues. The CDR3 nucleotides read TGTGCCAGCGGCCGGGGGCCCAAAAACATTCAGTACTTC. It is translated as CASGRGPKNIQYF.

This clonotype has a handful of counts. V is TRBV20-1 and J is TRBJ2-5; D possibly corresponds to TRBD1 (6 bases). CDR1 is DFQATT, CDR2 SNEGSKA, per germline (reference sequence). Trimming shortened V by 5 bases and J by 2 bases, and 18 bases separated the two germline ends. The CDR3 spans 15 residues. For the CDR3, the DNA is TGCAGTGCTCCACTGGCGGCAGGGGTACAAGAGACCCAGTACTTC. Protein product: CSAPLAAGVQETQYF.

This clonotype turned up a few times. The chain joins TRBV24-1 to TRBJ1-1, with 7 bases lining up with TRBD1. CDR1 is KGHDR, CDR2 SFDVKD, per germline. The junction had 10 bases not matched to a gene; V was cut back by 6 bases and J by 1 base. The CDR3 contains 16 residues. This CDR3 is CATSLGQAASNTEAFF. CDR3 coding DNA: TGTGCCACCAGTCTCGGACAGGCTGCGTCGAACACTGAAGCTTTCTTT.

This clonotype was seen at least ten times. This sequence joins TRBV27 and TRBJ2-1; 8 positions match TRBD2. This CDR3 has 17 amino acids. From germline, CDR1 is MNHEY and CDR2 SMNVEV (reference sequence). The V segment lost 6 bases and the J segment 3 bases; nucleotides outside the gene matches: 13. CDR3 loop: CASSPSPVSGGYNEQFF. The CDR3 DNA sequence: TGTGCCAGCAGCCCGTCACCGGTAAGCGGGGGCTACAATGAGCAGTTCTTC.

This clonotype was observed a few times. V gene TRBV12-3 or TRBV12-4 combines with J gene TRBJ1-2, with D unresolved. The V gene lost 6 bases and the J gene lost 7 bases, with 9 bases spanning the gap. CDR3 length equals 11 residues. The CDR3 nucleotides read TGTGCCAGCAGCCTGGGCTTTGGCTACACCTTC. Its protein is CASSLGFGYTF.

Note on this clonotype: A much larger clone sits a single nucleotide away, making a read error possible. This chain connects TRBV10-3 to TRBJ2-1; 11 bases are a match to TRBD2. The end of the DNA is better explained by TRBJ2-7, so the J call may be wrong. The CDR3 extends over 15 amino acids. Germline V gene sequence: CDR1 ENHRY, CDR2 SYGVKD. This chain's CDR3 is CAIRPGLADYNEQYF. The CDR3 DNA reads TGTGCCATCCGACCGGGACTAGCGGACTACAATGAGCAGTACTTC.

The rearrangement links TRBV18 to TRBJ2-1; no clear D. The CDR3 runs to 17 residues. V was shortened by 8 bases and J by 8 bases, with 28 bases between the two germline ends. The germline gives CDR1 KGHSH, CDR2 LQKENI. Here the CDR3 DNA reads TGTGCCAGCACCGCCCTGATGGGCCGGTCCAATGCATATGAGCAGTTCTTC. Its protein product is CASTALMGRSNAYEQFF.

The chain carries TRBV7-2 and TRBJ2-7, with 8 bases identical to TRBD1. The CDR3 is 17 residues long. With V trimmed by 2 bases and J by 1 base, 10 bases remained unmatched. Germline-derived CDR1 and CDR2 are SGHTA and FQGNSA. The CDR3 sequence: CASSLWGRGPESYEQYF. CDR3 DNA sequence: TGTGCCAGCAGCTTATGGGGCAGGGGGCCCGAATCCTACGAGCAGTACTTC.

In its sample, this clonotype was seen many times. This chain uses TRBV3-1 with TRBJ1-4, with unresolved D. Germline loops: CDR1 LGHDT, CDR2 YNNKEL (reference sequence). Trimming left V 0 bases short and J 8 bases short, with 7 bases between. The CDR3 is 13 residues long. The CDR3 spells CASSQDWREKLFF. DNA of the CDR3: TGTGCCAGCAGCCAAGATTGGAGGGAAAAACTGTTTTTT.

Ten or more counts support this clonotype. J is TRBJ2-3 and V is TRBV5-1, with D tentatively TRBD1 (6 bases). The CDR3 totals 14 residues. V gave up 1 base and J gave up 3 bases, with 9 bases separating them. Looked up from germline, CDR1 is SGHRS and CDR2 is YFSETQ. The CDR3 here is CASSLTGSTDTQYF. The CDR3 bases are TGCGCCAGCAGCTTGACAGGGAGTACAGATACGCAGTATTTT. Full variable domain (rest looked up from reference TRBV5-1 and TRBJ2-3): KAGVTQTPRYLIKTRGQQVTLSCSPISGHRSVSWYQQTPGQGLQFLFEYFSETQRNKGNFPGRFSGRQFSNSRSEMNVSTLELGDSALYLCASSLTGSTDTQYFGPGTRLTVL.

The table lists this clonotype with a few counts. This chain links TRBV20-1 with TRBJ1-5; 7 bases are a match to TRBD1. CDR3 size: 13 residues. The germline V gene has CDR1 DFQATT and CDR2 SNEGSKA (reference sequence). J was trimmed by 4 bases and V by 3 bases; bases with no gene match: 3. The CDR3 reads CSARTTGNQPQHF. The CDR3 DNA reads TGCAGTGCTAGGACGACAGGGAATCAGCCCCAGCATTTT.

The chain combines TRBV2 with TRBJ1-5; 7 bases agree with TRBD1. Germline CDR1 reads SNHLY; CDR2 reads FYNNEI. Trimming took 6 bases from V and 6 from J; bases not matched to a gene: 8. The CDR3 spans 14 residues. CDR3 bases: TGTGCCAGCAGCCCAGGGGGAGGGACTCAGCCCCAGCATTTT. Translating it yields CASSPGGGTQPQHF.

This rearrangement joins TRBV20-1 to TRBJ1-2; D not resolved. The germline V gene encodes CDR1 DFQATT and CDR2 SNEGSKA (reference sequence). This CDR3 spans 14 amino acids. Trimming removed 3 bases from V and 3 bases from J, with 14 bases in between. DNA of the CDR3: TGCAGTGCTAGGAGTAAAGTGGAATACTATGGCTACACCTTC. Residues: CSARSKVEYYGYTF.

This clonotype has only a few counts. CDR3 DNA sequence: TGTGCCAGCAGCTCGACAGGCGACACTGAAGCTTTCTTT. This translates into CASSSTGDTEAFF. The chain uses TRBV5-6 and TRBJ1-1; D perhaps matches TRBD1 (6 bases). The CDR3 runs to 13 residues. The germline V gene encodes CDR1 SGHDT and CDR2 YYEEEE. The V and J ends lost 3 bases and 3 bases respectively, with 9 bases between them.

The chain uses TRBV12-3 or TRBV12-4 and TRBJ1-1; D possibly corresponds to TRBD1 (6 bases). V was shortened by 5 bases and J by 4 bases, with 11 bases between the two germline ends. The CDR3 is 13 residues long. The CDR3 coding sequence is TGTGCCAGCAGTCGGAAAGGGGGCACTGAAGCTTTCTTT. Its protein product is CASSRKGGTEAFF.